Presented here are 9 T cell receptor beta chains from one specimen sequenced in a study of vaccination effects on CD4 cells after COVID-19. The antigens for these receptors are not known. ViraFEST expansion of antigen-specific CD4+ T cells with viral peptide pools preceded sequencing. The authors isolated CD4+ T cells after nine to eleven days of culture. Recipients of the vaccine had no prior SARS-CoV-2 infection and negative nucleocapsid antibodies. Profiling relied on immunoSEQ multiplex PCR, and the TCRdb table lists in-frame clones only, not all of them. The sample carries about 43,000 clones, 70% to 80% recorded once. The sample here was CD4+ T cells from PBMCs cultured with SARS-CoV-2 spike peptides, taken before COVID-19 vaccination. Source of these receptors: a human donor who received a COVID-19 vaccine.

This clone was detected only a few times. This chain connects TRBV7-7 to TRBJ2-1, with no clear D. CDR3 length equals 15 residues. The germline V gene encodes CDR1 SSHAT and CDR2 FNYEAQ (reference sequence). The germline V and J ends were trimmed by 1 base and 7 bases, with 14 bases remaining between them. This chain's CDR3 is CASSLDYLGRNEQFF. The CDR3 DNA follows: TGTGCCAGCAGCTTAGATTACTTGGGCAGAAATGAGCAGTTCTTC.

This clone was observed a few times. This chain joins TRBV3-1 (or the pseudogene TRBV3-2) and TRBJ1-2, with unresolved D. The V end lost 3 bases, the J end lost 8 bases, and 16 bases lay between the germline ends. This CDR3 has 14 residues. The germline V gene has CDR1 LGHDT and CDR2 YNNKEL (reference sequence). The CDR3 region is CASSHMISSGGYTF. In DNA, the CDR3 is TGTGCCAGCAGCCATATGATCTCATCGGGGGGCTACACCTTC.

The gene calls are TRBV18 and TRBJ1-5; a possible D gene is TRBD1 (6 bases). Germline V gene sequence: CDR1 KGHSH, CDR2 LQKENI. The CDR3 covers 14 residues. Deletions cut 3 bases from V and 5 bases from J, with 11 bases between. CDR3 in amino acids: CASSPGTLHQPQHF. The CDR3 DNA reads as TGTGCCAGCTCACCCGGGACACTACATCAGCCCCAGCATTTT.

The V gene is TRBV29-1, the J gene TRBJ2-3; unclear D gene. CDR1 is SQVTM and CDR2 is ANQGSEA in the germline V gene. Between the trimmed V and J ends, which lost 5 bases and 1 base, there was a span of 10 bases. This CDR3 has 13 residues. The CDR3 spells CSVRPSGTDTQYF. CDR3 sequence (DNA): TGCAGCGTTAGGCCCTCTGGCACAGATACGCAGTATTTT.

V is TRBV5-8 and J is TRBJ2-3; 7 bases agree with TRBD2. The length of the CDR3 is 18 residues. Germline V gene data show CDR1 as SGHTS and CDR2 as YDEGEE. V gave up 0 bases and J gave up 2 bases; unmatched junction bases: 12. CDR3 nucleotide sequence: TGTGCCAGCAGCTTGGCCTTGGGGACTACCCTAAACACAGATACGCAGTATTTT. This encodes CASSLALGTTLNTDTQYF.

This clone appeared a few times. The CDR3 reads CASSQTGGSNTQYF. The CDR3 bases are TGTGCCAGCAGCCAGACCGGGGGCTCAAATACGCAGTATTTT. The J gene is TRBJ2-3, the V gene TRBV7-3, with D perhaps matching TRBD1 or TRBD2 (6 bases each). This CDR3 spans 14 amino acids. V was trimmed by 5 bases and J by 7 bases, leaving 16 bases between them. CDR1 is SGHTA, CDR2 FQGTGA, per germline.

The chain uses TRBV3-1 (or the pseudogene TRBV3-2) and TRBJ2-7; 10 bases are shared with TRBD1. This CDR3 has 13 residues. Per the germline V gene, CDR1 is LGHDT and CDR2 is YNNKEL (reference sequence). V was clipped by 4 bases and J by 6 bases; unmatched bases: 3. In nucleotides, the CDR3 is TGTGCCAGCAGCCGGACAGGGGGACGCGAGCAGTACGTC. Translated, it gives CASSRTGGREQYV.

V and J are TRBV6-2 or TRBV6-3 and TRBJ2-7; a weak D match, TRBD2 (5 bases). V dropped 4 bases and J dropped 4 bases, with 11 bases sitting between them. CDR3 size: 13 residues. Germline V gives CDR1 MNHEY, CDR2 SVGEGT. CDR3 sequence reads: CASSFSGNYEQYV. For the CDR3, the DNA is TGTGCCAGCAGTTTCTCCGGGAATTACGAGCAGTACGTC.

In this sample, this clone turned up a few times. V and J are TRBV29-1 and TRBJ2-1; 8 bases line up with TRBD1. The CDR3 is made up of 15 amino acids. Per germline, CDR1 SQVTM and CDR2 ANQGSEA. The ends lost 5 bases at V and 6 bases at J; junction bases unmatched: 12. CDR3 amino acids: CSVTLFQGASNEQFF. The CDR3 nucleotides read TGCAGCGTTACTTTATTTCAGGGGGCCTCCAATGAGCAGTTCTTC.